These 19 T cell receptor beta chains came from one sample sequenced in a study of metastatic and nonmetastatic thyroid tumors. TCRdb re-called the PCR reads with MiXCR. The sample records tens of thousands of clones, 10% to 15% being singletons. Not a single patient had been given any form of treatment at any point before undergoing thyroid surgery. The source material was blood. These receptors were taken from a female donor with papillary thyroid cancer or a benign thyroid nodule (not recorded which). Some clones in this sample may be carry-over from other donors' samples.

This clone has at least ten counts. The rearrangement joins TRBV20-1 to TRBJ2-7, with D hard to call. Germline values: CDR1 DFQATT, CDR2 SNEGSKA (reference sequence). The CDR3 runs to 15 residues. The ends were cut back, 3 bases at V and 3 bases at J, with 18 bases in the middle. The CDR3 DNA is TGCAGTGCTAGCGCCCGATCCCGCCCGGACTACGAGCAGTACTTC. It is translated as CSASARSRPDYEQYF.

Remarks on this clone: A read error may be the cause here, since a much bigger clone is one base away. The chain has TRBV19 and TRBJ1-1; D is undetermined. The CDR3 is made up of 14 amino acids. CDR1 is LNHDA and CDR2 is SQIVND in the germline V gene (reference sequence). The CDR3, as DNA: TGTGCCAGTAGTGTGCCCCGGGGTCTCGCCGAAGCTTTCTTC. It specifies CASSVPRGLAEAFF.

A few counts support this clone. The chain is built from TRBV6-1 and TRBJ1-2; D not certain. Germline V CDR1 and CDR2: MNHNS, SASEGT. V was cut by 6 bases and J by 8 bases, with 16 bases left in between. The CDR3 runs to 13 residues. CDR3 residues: CASSPGRTDGYTF. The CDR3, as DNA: TGTGCCAGCAGCCCCGGACGGACTGACGGCTACACCTTC.

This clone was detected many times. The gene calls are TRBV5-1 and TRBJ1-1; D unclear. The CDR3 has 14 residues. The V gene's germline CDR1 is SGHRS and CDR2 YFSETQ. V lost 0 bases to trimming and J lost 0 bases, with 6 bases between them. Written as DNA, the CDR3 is TGCGCCAGCAGCTTGGACAGATTGAACACTGAAGCTTTCTTT. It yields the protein CASSLDRLNTEAFF. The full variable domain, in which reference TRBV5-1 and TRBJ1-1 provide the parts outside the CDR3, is KAGVTQTPRYLIKTRGQQVTLSCSPISGHRSVSWYQQTPGQGLQFLFEYFSETQRNKGNFPGRFSGRQFSNSRSEMNVSTLELGDSALYLCASSLDRLNTEAFFGQGTRLTVV.

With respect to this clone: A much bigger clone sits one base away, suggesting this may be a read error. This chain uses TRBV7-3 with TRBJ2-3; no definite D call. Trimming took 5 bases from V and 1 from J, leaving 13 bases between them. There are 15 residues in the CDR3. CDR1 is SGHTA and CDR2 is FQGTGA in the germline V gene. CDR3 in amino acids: CASSPEGWGTDTQYF. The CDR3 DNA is TGTGCCAGCAGCCCCGAAGGGTGGGGCACAGATACGCAGTATTTT.

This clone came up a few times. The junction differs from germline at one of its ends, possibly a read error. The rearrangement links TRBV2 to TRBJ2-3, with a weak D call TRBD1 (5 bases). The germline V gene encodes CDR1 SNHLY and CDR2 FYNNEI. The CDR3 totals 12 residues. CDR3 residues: CACRQSTDTQYF. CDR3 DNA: TGTGCCTGCAGACAGAGCACAGATACGCAGTATTTT.

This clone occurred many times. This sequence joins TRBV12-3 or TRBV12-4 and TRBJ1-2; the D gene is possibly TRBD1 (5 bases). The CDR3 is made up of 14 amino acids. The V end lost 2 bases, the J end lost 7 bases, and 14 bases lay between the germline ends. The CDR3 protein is CASSLTGGGGGYTF. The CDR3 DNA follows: TGTGCCAGCAGTTTAACTGGGGGGGGAGGTGGCTACACCTTC.

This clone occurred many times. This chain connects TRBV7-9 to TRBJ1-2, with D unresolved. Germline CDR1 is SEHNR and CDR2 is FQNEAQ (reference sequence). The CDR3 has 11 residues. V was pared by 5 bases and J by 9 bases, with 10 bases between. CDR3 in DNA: TGTGCCAGCAGCCTTTCTCCCCGCTACACCTTC. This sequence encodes CASSLSPRYTF.

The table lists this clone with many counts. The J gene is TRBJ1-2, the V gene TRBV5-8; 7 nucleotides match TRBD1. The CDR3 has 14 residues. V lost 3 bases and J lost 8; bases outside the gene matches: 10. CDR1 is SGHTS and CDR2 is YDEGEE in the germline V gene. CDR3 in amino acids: CASSWTLRGGGYTF. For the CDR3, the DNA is TGTGCCAGCAGCTGGACACTCAGGGGGGGAGGCTACACCTTC.

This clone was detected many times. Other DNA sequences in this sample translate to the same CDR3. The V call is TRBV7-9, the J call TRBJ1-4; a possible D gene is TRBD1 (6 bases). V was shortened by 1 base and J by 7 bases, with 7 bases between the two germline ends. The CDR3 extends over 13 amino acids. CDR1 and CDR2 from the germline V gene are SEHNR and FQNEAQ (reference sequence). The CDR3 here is CASSLGGGEKLFF. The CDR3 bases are TGTGCCAGCAGCTTAGGAGGGGGTGAAAAACTGTTTTTT.

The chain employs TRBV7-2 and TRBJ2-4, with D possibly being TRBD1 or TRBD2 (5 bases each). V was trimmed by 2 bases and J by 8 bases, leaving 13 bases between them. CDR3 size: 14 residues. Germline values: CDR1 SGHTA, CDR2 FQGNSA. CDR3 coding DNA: TGTGCCAGCAGCTTACGAGGGGCAATTGACATTCAGTACTTC. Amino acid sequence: CASSLRGAIDIQYF.

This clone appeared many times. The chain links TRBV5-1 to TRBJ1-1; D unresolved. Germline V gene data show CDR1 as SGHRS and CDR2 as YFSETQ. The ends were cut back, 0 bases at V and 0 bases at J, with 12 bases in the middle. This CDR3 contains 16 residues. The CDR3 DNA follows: TGCGCCAGCAGCTTGGATCCGGCCAGATTGAACACTGAAGCTTTCTTT. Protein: CASSLDPARLNTEAFF.

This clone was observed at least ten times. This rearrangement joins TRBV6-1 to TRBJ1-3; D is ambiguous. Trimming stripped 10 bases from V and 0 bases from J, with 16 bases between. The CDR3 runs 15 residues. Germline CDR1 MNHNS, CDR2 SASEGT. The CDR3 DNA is TGTGCCACCCGCCATCCGGGTAGCTCTGGAAACACCATATATTTT. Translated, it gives CATRHPGSSGNTIYF.

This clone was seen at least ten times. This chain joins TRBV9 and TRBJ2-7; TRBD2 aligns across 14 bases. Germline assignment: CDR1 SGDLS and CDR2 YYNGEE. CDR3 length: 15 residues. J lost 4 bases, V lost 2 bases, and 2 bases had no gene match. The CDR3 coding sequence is TGTGCCAGCAGCGTGGGACTAGCGGGAGAATACGAGCAGTACTTC. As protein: CASSVGLAGEYEQYF. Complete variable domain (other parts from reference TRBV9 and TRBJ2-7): DSGVTQTPKHLITATGQRVTLRCSPRSGDLSVYWYQQSLDQGLQFLIQYYNGEERAKGNILERFSAQQFPDLHSELNLSSLELGDSALYFCASSVGLAGEYEQYFGPGTRLTVT.

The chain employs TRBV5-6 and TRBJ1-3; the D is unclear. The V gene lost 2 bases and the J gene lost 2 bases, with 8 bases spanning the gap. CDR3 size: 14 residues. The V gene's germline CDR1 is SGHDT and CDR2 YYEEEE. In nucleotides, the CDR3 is TGTGCCAGCAGCTTTCAGTGTACTGGAAACACCATATATTTT. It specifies CASSFQCTGNTIYF.

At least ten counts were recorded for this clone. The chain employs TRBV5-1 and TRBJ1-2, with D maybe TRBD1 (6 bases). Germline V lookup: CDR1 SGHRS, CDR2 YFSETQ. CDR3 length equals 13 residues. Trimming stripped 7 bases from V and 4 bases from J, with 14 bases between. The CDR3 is CASESEGVYGYTF. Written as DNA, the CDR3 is TGCGCCAGCGAAAGTGAGGGGGTCTATGGCTACACCTTC.

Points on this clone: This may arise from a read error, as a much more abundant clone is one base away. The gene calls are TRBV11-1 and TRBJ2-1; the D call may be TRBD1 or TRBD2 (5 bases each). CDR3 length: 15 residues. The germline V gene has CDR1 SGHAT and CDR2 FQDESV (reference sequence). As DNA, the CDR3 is TGTGCCAGCAGTTTGGGGGAAAGCTCCTACAATCAGCAGTTCTTC. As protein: CASSLGESSYNQQFF.

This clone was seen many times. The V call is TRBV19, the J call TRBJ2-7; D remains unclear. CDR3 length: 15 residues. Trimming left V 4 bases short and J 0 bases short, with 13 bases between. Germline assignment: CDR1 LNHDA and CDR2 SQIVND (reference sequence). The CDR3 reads CASSTATSSSYEQYF. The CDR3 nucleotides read TGTGCCAGTAGTACTGCCACCTCAAGCTCCTACGAGCAGTACTTC.

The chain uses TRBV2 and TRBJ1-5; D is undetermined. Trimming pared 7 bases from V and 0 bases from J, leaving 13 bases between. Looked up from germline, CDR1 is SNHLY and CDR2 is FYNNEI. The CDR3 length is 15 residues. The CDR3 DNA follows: TGTGCCAGCATCCAATCTGGCAATAGCAATCAGCCCCAGCATTTT. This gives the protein CASIQSGNSNQPQHF.